This T cell receptor beta chain was obtained from a study of CXCR3-negative and CXCR3-positive naive CD8 T cells. The CDR3 totals 12 residues. Germline-derived CDR1 and CDR2 are SQVTM and ANQGSEA. Study-level points and caveats: Naive subsets did not differ in surface CD5, and the authors estimated TCR strength using properties of the TRB CDR3. Researchers reported similar TRBV-TRBJ usage in naive CXCR3-negative and CXCR3-positive cells, though memory differed.

Subsets of CD8+ T cells were each sorted in triplicate at a few hundred thousand cells apiece. The authors prepared UMI-labeled TRB cDNA libraries by 5' RACE. No DNA is given; TCRdb re-called the 5' RACE reads and lists each CDR3 protein once. Its clone listing holds 50,000 to 75,000 distinct CDR3 sequences. Points on this clonotype: What it binds is not known.

The specimen was naive CXCR3- CD8+ T cells from blood. Subset defined: CD45RO-CCR7+CD27+CD95- naive CD8+ T cells lacking CXCR3 (TNR3-). The clonotype was recovered from a human donor in good health. Some clones in this sample may be carry-over from other donors' samples. The V and J genes are TRBV29-1 and TRBJ1-2. The CDR3 loop is CSVGPSAYGYTF. Combining the CDR3 with reference TRBV29-1 and TRBJ1-2 gives the whole variable domain SAVISQKPSRDICQRGTSLTIQCQVDSQVTMMFWYRQQPGQSLTLIATANQGSEATYESGFVIDKFPISRPNLTFSTLTVSNMSPEDSSIYLCSVGPSAYGYTFGSGTRLTVV.